This TCR beta chain was sequenced during a study of blood T cells in healthy people across ages. This clonotype has more than one count but fewer than ten. The target antigen is unknown. Russia was home to the donors, healthy Caucasian individuals aged roughly 6 to 100. The germline gives CDR1 MNHEY, CDR2 SVGEGT. This CDR3 comprises 13 residues. After removal of 9 bases from V and 6 bases from J, the junction contained 10 bases not matched to a gene. A second PCR, run for about 7 to 11 cycles, used a sample-barcoded 5' primer plus a J-beta primer mix. Tags on each cDNA molecule came from a template-switch adaptor with 12 random nucleotides. Each CDR3 protein gets one entry after TCRdb re-called the 5' RACE reads with MiXCR. The table lists around 1,500,000 distinct CDR3 sequences, 42% of them singletons. Study results and limitations: Significant beta diversity loss was already apparent by age approximately 40, declining roughly linearly. Total diversity from one million sequenced T cells was likely underestimated.

This chain joins TRBV6-2 or TRBV6-3 and TRBJ1-1; 7 bases are shared with TRBD1. Sequencing input: blood. The sequence came from a woman aged 18-29 years in good health. Here the CDR3 DNA reads TGTGCCAGTAGACCGAATGACAGGGCTGAAGCTTTCTTT. Translating gives CASRPNDRAEAFF.